These 14 T cell receptor beta chains share one sample of origin, sequenced in a study of T-cell memory formation after mild COVID-19. TCRdb reprocessed the 5' RACE reads via MiXCR and lists one record per CDR3 protein. The repertoire holds about 400,000 distinct CDR3 sequences, with around a sixth as singletons. Sequencing was done on a sample of PBMCs or a T cell subset sorted from them (not recorded which). The receptor source for this set is a man aged 18 to 30 who had mild COVID-19 (a few samples of this study predate the infection). Cell type and time point are not known.

This clonotype was counted a few times. The chain recombines TRBV21-1 with TRBJ2-5. TRBV21-1 is listed as a pseudogene. The CDR3 totals 13 residues. The CDR3 DNA sequence: TGTGCCAGCAGCCGGGCTGTTCAAGAGACCCAGTACTTC. It translates to CASSRAVQETQYF.

This clonotype was found a few times. The rearrangement links TRBV13 to TRBJ2-1; tentatively, D is TRBD1 (5 bases). CDR3 length: 15 amino acids. From germline, CDR1 is PRHDT and CDR2 FYEKMQ (reference sequence). Trimming pared 3 bases from V and 7 bases from J, leaving 16 bases between. CDR3 sequence reads: CASSFRDRMPNEQFF. Written as DNA, the CDR3 is TGTGCCAGCAGCTTCAGGGATAGGATGCCTAATGAGCAGTTCTTC.

In this sample, this clonotype turned up many times. V and J are TRBV20-1 and TRBJ2-2; TRBD2 matches at 12 bases. With 3 bases clipped from V and 3 bases from J, the junction kept 5 bases outside the gene matches. The CDR3 loop spans 16 amino acids. CDR1 DFQATT and CDR2 SNEGSKA come from the germline V gene (reference sequence). The CDR3 DNA is TGCAGTGCTAGGATGGCTAGCGGGGGGGACACCGGGGAGCTGTTTTTT. This gives the protein CSARMASGGDTGELFF.

This clonotype was counted between two and nine times. The chain uses TRBV7-2 and TRBJ1-1; D is undetermined. The germline V gene encodes CDR1 SGHTA and CDR2 FQGNSA. The CDR3 runs 14 residues. The V and J ends lost 3 bases and 3 bases respectively, with 11 bases between them. The CDR3 DNA follows: TGTGCCAGCAGCTTTAGCGCAGTTGACACTGAAGCTTTCTTT. Its translation is CASSFSAVDTEAFF.

This clonotype was found a few times. The CDR3 loop reads CASEEGDNEQFF. Here the CDR3 DNA reads TGTGCCAGCGAGGAAGGCGACAATGAGCAGTTCTTC. This chain uses TRBV2 with TRBJ2-1; D gene ambiguous. V was pared by 8 bases and J by 5 bases, with 10 bases between. CDR3 size: 12 residues. Germline assignment: CDR1 SNHLY and CDR2 FYNNEI.

This clonotype occurred many times. The V gene is TRBV7-3, the J gene TRBJ2-7, with 8 bases matching TRBD1. The CDR3 has 13 amino acids. Germline assignment: CDR1 SGHTA and CDR2 FQGTGA. V dropped 3 bases and J dropped 7; count of bases not matched to a gene: 5. The CDR3 spells CASSLSRGREQYF. The CDR3 DNA follows: TGTGCCAGCAGCTTGAGCAGGGGGCGGGAGCAGTACTTC.

This sequence joins TRBV6-5 and TRBJ1-1; D not resolved. CDR1 and CDR2 (germline): MNHEY, SVGAGI. The V end lost 8 bases, the J end lost 0 bases, and 10 bases lay between the germline ends. The CDR3 covers 13 residues. The CDR3 spells CASVSTMNTEAFF. Here the CDR3 DNA reads TGTGCCAGCGTAAGCACGATGAACACTGAAGCTTTCTTT.

V and J are TRBV7-3 and TRBJ2-1; perhaps TRBD2 as D (5 bases). Germline V gene lookup returns CDR1 SGHTA and CDR2 FQGTGA. V lost 0 bases and J lost 9, with 9 bases in between. The CDR3 consists of 13 residues. The CDR3 bases are TGTGCCAGCAGCTTAACGATAAGCGGTGAGCAGTTCTTC. Encoded protein: CASSLTISGEQFF.

This clonotype was counted between two and nine times. This chain links TRBV11-2 with TRBJ2-5; no clear D gene. Trimming removed 8 bases from V and 5 bases from J, with 12 bases in between. Germline values: CDR1 SGHAT, CDR2 FQNNGV. The CDR3 covers 12 residues. CDR3 sequence (DNA): TGTGCCAGCGCTCCAACCACGGAGACCCAGTACTTC. It specifies CASAPTTETQYF. Supplemented by reference TRBV11-2 and TRBJ2-5, the full variable domain reads EAGVAQSPRYKIIEKRQSVAFWCNPISGHATLYWYQQILGQGPKLLIQFQNNGVVDDSQLPKDRFSAERLKGVDSTLKIQPAKLEDSAVYLCASAPTTETQYFGPGTRLLVL.

The chain joins TRBV15 to TRBJ2-1, with D uncertain. V shed 2 bases and J shed 12 bases, with 17 bases lying between them. This CDR3 contains 14 residues. Germline assignment: CDR1 LNHNV and CDR2 YYDKDF (reference sequence). CDR3 bases: TGTGCCACCAGCAGACAGTCCTTTCTGGCCGGGCAGTTCTTC. It is translated as CATSRQSFLAGQFF.

This clonotype was detected a few times. The chain combines TRBV7-8 with TRBJ2-7; 8 bases line up with TRBD1. V lost 5 bases and J lost 5; bases outside the gene matches: 8. Germline loops: CDR1 SGHVS, CDR2 FQNEAQ. The CDR3 covers 14 residues. The CDR3 sequence is CASSPRQGRNEQYV. The CDR3 nucleotides read TGTGCCAGCAGCCCTCGACAGGGGAGGAACGAGCAGTACGTC.

This clonotype was counted a few times. The J gene is TRBJ2-5, the V gene TRBV7-2; 7 nucleotides match TRBD2. The CDR3 totals 14 residues. V trimming: 6 bases; J trimming: 0 bases; junction bases outside the gene matches: 4. From germline, CDR1 is SGHTA and CDR2 FQGNSA. The CDR3 here is CASRTRGDQETQYF. The CDR3 DNA reads as TGTGCCAGCAGAACCCGGGGGGACCAAGAGACCCAGTACTTC.

This chain uses TRBV24-1 with TRBJ2-3, with D unclear. Germline V CDR1 and CDR2: KGHDR, SFDVKD. V shed 3 bases and J shed 4 bases, with 16 bases lying between them. The CDR3 extends over 16 amino acids. CDR3 nucleotide sequence: TGTGCCACCAGTGATCACGGACCTCGCTACCCAGATACGCAGTATTTT. This gives the protein CATSDHGPRYPDTQYF.

A few counts support this clonotype. The chain recombines TRBV19 with TRBJ1-1; D possibly corresponds to TRBD1 (5 bases). The germline gives CDR1 LNHDA, CDR2 SQIVND (reference sequence). This CDR3 has 12 amino acids. V shed 4 bases and J shed 8 bases, with 11 bases lying between them. Written as DNA, the CDR3 is TGTGCCAGTAGTAGAGGGGCAGGGGAAGCTTTCTTT. Translation gives CASSRGAGEAFF.